This T cell receptor beta chain is drawn from a study of T cell responses to AZD1222 COVID-19 vaccine. Sequenced by immunoSEQ multiplex PCR; TCRdb stores in-frame clones only, minus some. In the table there are about 180,000 clones, around 88% of which are singletons. V gave up 0 bases and J gave up 4 bases, with 10 bases separating them. The germline V gene has CDR1 LNHNV and CDR2 YYDKDF (reference sequence). This CDR3 spans 15 amino acids. This chain joins TRBV15 and TRBJ2-1; D is uncertain. The sample was peripheral blood, taken on day 0 of AZD1222 vaccination. This TCR derives from an adult in good health. The CDR3 nucleotides are TGTGCCACCAGCAGAGACAGGACGGTTTACAATGAGCAGTTCTTC. Its translation: CATSRDRTVYNEQFF.